Below, 24 T cell receptor beta chains from the same sample are listed, as sequenced in a study of technical replicates of blood from a handful of donors. The protocol was immunoSEQ multiplex PCR, while the TCRdb copy is restricted to in-frame clones and leaves out a portion. Of 70,000 to 85,000 clones in the sample, 92% were seen once. What was sequenced was T cells isolated from PBMCs. Receptors were obtained from a human donor in good health.

V and J are TRBV7-2 and TRBJ2-1, with a possible D match to TRBD1 (5 bases). V was pared by 9 bases and J by 6 bases, with 12 bases between. This CDR3 has 12 amino acids. The germline gives CDR1 SGHTA, CDR2 FQGNSA. This chain's CDR3 is CASRGYGNEQFF. DNA for the CDR3: TGTGCCAGTAGGGGATACGGCAATGAGCAGTTCTTC.

The chain uses TRBV27 and TRBJ1-4; no firm D call. The length of the CDR3 is 14 residues. The V gene lost 6 bases and the J gene lost 2 bases, with 10 bases spanning the gap. CDR1 and CDR2 (germline): MNHEY, SMNVEV (reference sequence). In DNA form, the CDR3 reads TGTGCCAGCAGCCCACCGGGGACTAATGAAAAACTGTTTTTT. Its translation: CASSPPGTNEKLFF.

V gene TRBV9 combines with J gene TRBJ2-7; 7 positions agree with TRBD2. Germline values: CDR1 SGDLS, CDR2 YYNGEE. V gave up 3 bases and J gave up 3 bases; unmatched junction bases: 15. The CDR3 has 17 amino acids. This chain's CDR3 is CASSGAGSGREFYEQYF. The CDR3 region has the DNA TGTGCCAGCAGCGGCGCTGGGAGTGGGCGGGAGTTCTACGAGCAGTACTTC.

This sequence joins TRBV10-1 and TRBJ2-3; D gene unclear. CDR1 is WNHNN and CDR2 is SYGVQD in the germline V gene (reference sequence). The V end was cut by 1 base, the J end by 2 bases, with 7 bases between. The CDR3 has 14 residues. CDR3 amino acids: CASSEFPSTDTQYF. CDR3 sequence (DNA): TGCGCCAGCAGTGAGTTCCCCTCCACAGATACGCAGTATTTT.

The chain is built from TRBV28 and TRBJ1-1, with D perhaps TRBD1 (6 bases). Trimming stripped 5 bases from V and 11 bases from J, with 18 bases between. The CDR3 sequence is 13 residues long. Germline lookup yields CDR1 MDHEN and CDR2 SYDVKM. Written as DNA, the CDR3 is TGTGCCAGCAGTCTGTGGGGGCTCGACGACGCTTTCTTT. Protein sequence: CASSLWGLDDAFF.

The rearrangement joins TRBV7-9 to TRBJ2-5; D ambiguous. Germline CDR1 reads SEHNR; CDR2 reads FQNEAQ (reference sequence). The V gene lost 1 base and the J gene lost 5 bases, with 11 bases spanning the gap. This CDR3 is built from 14 residues. The CDR3 sequence: CASSLVPRMETQYF. DNA for the CDR3: TGTGCCAGCAGCTTAGTTCCTAGGATGGAGACCCAGTACTTC. Full variable domain (rest looked up from reference TRBV7-9 and TRBJ2-5): DTGVSQNPRHKITKRGQNVTFRCDPISEHNRLYWYRQTLGQGPEFLTYFQNEAQLEKSRLLSDRFSAERPKGSFSTLEIQRTEQGDSAMYLCASSLVPRMETQYFGPGTRLLVL.

This clone was recorded once. The chain recombines TRBV19 with TRBJ2-7; 11 bases map to TRBD1. The CDR3 runs 15 residues. Germline CDR1 is LNHDA and CDR2 is SQIVND (reference sequence). V shed 5 bases and J 1 base; nucleotides not matched to a gene: 4. The CDR3 loop reads CASSSGQGASYEQYF. DNA for the CDR3: TGTGCCAGTAGTTCAGGACAGGGGGCTTCCTACGAGCAGTACTTC.

The J gene is TRBJ2-5, the V gene TRBV6-5; D not certain. The CDR3 runs to 14 residues. Germline CDR1 MNHEY, CDR2 SVGAGI. The V gene lost 0 bases and the J gene lost 0 bases, with 5 bases spanning the gap. The CDR3 loop reads CASSYSRYQETQYF. Written as DNA, the CDR3 is TGTGCCAGCAGTTACTCGCGCTACCAAGAGACCCAGTACTTC.

In nucleotides, the CDR3 is TGTGCCAGCAGTACAACGTCGACTCTTGGTCAAGAGACCCAGTACTTC. Its translation: CASSTTSTLGQETQYF. V is TRBV28 and J is TRBJ2-5; D is unresolved. CDR1 is MDHEN and CDR2 is SYDVKM in the germline V gene. The CDR3 extends over 16 amino acids. V lost 5 bases and J 2 bases, leaving 18 bases between the germline ends.

This clone was observed a handful of times. The same CDR3 arises from other DNA sequences in this sample as well. This rearrangement joins TRBV10-1 to TRBJ1-6, with D perhaps TRBD1 (6 bases). From germline, CDR1 is WNHNN and CDR2 SYGVQD (reference sequence). The CDR3 contains 14 residues. V lost 2 bases and J 9 bases, leaving 11 bases between the germline ends. CDR3: CASSESQGSSPLHF. Written as DNA, the CDR3 is TGCGCCAGCAGTGAGAGTCAGGGGAGTTCACCCCTCCACTTT.

This chain connects TRBV12-5 to TRBJ2-7, with TRBD1 as a possible D gene (5 bases). The CDR3 spans 12 residues. The germline V gene has CDR1 LGHNT and CDR2 FRNRAP. Between the trimmed V and J ends, which lost 4 bases and 3 bases, there was a span of 7 bases. The CDR3 DNA is TGTGCTAGTGGTTCGGACAACTACGAGCAGTACTTC. Amino acid sequence: CASGSDNYEQYF.

The chain recombines TRBV6-1 with TRBJ2-7; TRBD2 aligns across 14 bases. The junction had 2 bases not matched to a gene; V was cut back by 6 bases and J by 7 bases. Per germline, CDR1 MNHNS and CDR2 SASEGT. The CDR3 spans 13 residues. The CDR3 loop reads CASSWTSGREQYF. In DNA form, the CDR3 reads TGTGCCAGCAGCTGGACTAGCGGGAGGGAGCAGTACTTC.

The rearrangement links TRBV27 to TRBJ2-7; 9 nucleotides line up with TRBD2. Germline-derived CDR1 and CDR2 are MNHEY and SMNVEV (reference sequence). V was pared by 5 bases and J by 5 bases, with 4 bases of the junction left unmatched. CDR3 size: 13 residues. The CDR3 loop is CASSPLAGHEQYF. The CDR3, as DNA: TGTGCCAGCAGTCCGCTAGCGGGACACGAGCAGTACTTC.

The chain employs TRBV6-1 and TRBJ1-5; a possible D gene is TRBD1 (5 bases). This CDR3 is built from 15 residues. The germline V gene has CDR1 MNHNS and CDR2 SASEGT. The V end was cut by 8 bases, the J end by 5 bases, with 19 bases between. CDR3 protein: CASSLTDTTDQPQHF. The DNA of the CDR3 is TGTGCCAGCTCTCTAACGGACACTACCGATCAGCCCCAGCATTTT.

The chain uses TRBV19 and TRBJ1-5; 7 bases map to TRBD1. Losses at the gene ends were 6 bases for V and 6 bases for J; bases not matched to a gene: 8. The germline gives CDR1 LNHDA, CDR2 SQIVND (reference sequence). The CDR3 loop spans 14 amino acids. The CDR3 region has the DNA TGTGCCAGTAGCTTACGACAGGGTGGTCAGCCCCAGCATTTT. Its translation: CASSLRQGGQPQHF.

The chain employs TRBV28 and TRBJ1-5; D call uncertain. V was clipped by 6 bases and J by 3 bases, with 6 bases between them. The CDR3 length is 12 residues. Germline V gene sequence: CDR1 MDHEN, CDR2 SYDVKM. The CDR3 reads CASRNYNQPQHF. The CDR3 DNA follows: TGTGCCAGCAGAAATTACAATCAGCCCCAGCATTTT.

V and J are TRBV7-7 and TRBJ2-5, with TRBD2 identical over 8 bases. CDR1 is SSHAT, CDR2 FNYEAQ, per germline (reference sequence). The CDR3 covers 18 residues. V dropped 0 bases and J dropped 4; count of bases not matched to a gene: 13. For the CDR3, the DNA is TGTGCCAGCAGCTTAGCGCTGATAGCGGGAATAGGCATAGAGACCCAGTACTTC. Translation: CASSLALIAGIGIETQYF.

The rearrangement links TRBV11-3 to TRBJ1-1; TRBD1 matches at 7 bases. The CDR3 totals 11 residues. V was clipped by 6 bases and J by 10 bases; unmatched bases: 5. Germline V lookup: CDR1 SGHNT, CDR2 YENEEA. In DNA form, the CDR3 reads TGTGCCAGCAGACAACAGGGGCTAGCTTTCTTT. The encoded protein is CASRQQGLAFF.

This chain uses TRBV4-1 with TRBJ2-2; D is unclear. The ends were cut back, 1 base at V and 4 bases at J, with 7 bases in the middle. The CDR3 is 14 amino acids. Per germline, CDR1 MGHRA and CDR2 YSYEKL. The CDR3 sequence: CASSQATGTGELFF. CDR3 nucleotides: TGCGCCAGCAGCCAAGCAACGGGCACCGGGGAGCTGTTTTTT.

The genes are TRBV7-6 and TRBJ2-1, with D tentatively TRBD2 (6 bases). Trimming left V 2 bases short and J 1 base short, with 9 bases between. Germline CDR1 SGHVS, CDR2 FNYEAQ. The CDR3 runs 15 residues. The CDR3 coding sequence is TGTGCCAGCAGCTTAATGGAGGGATCCTACAATGAGCAGTTCTTC. Translating gives CASSLMEGSYNEQFF. The full variable domain, completed using reference TRBV7-6 and TRBJ2-1, is GAGVSQSPRYKVTKRGQDVALRCDPISGHVSLYWYRQALGQGPEFLTYFNYEAQQDKSGLPNDRFSAERPEGSISTLTIQRTEQRDSAMYRCASSLMEGSYNEQFFGPGTRLTVL.

This clone was counted a single time. V gene TRBV21-1 combines with J gene TRBJ2-7; the listed D gene, TRBD1, was not tested against the DNA. TRBV21-1 is deemed a pseudogene. The CDR3 extends over 13 amino acids. DNA for the CDR3: TGTGCCAGCAGCAAAGTCTACAGCTACGAGCAGTACTTC. Its translation is CASSKVYSYEQYF.

The chain uses TRBV28 and TRBJ2-2, with a tentative D call TRBD2 (6 bases). V shed 7 bases and J shed 4 bases, with 13 bases lying between them. Germline lookup yields CDR1 MDHEN and CDR2 SYDVKM. The CDR3 loop spans 14 amino acids. CDR3 DNA sequence: TGTGCCAGCACCACGGGGGAGTTCACCGGGGAGCTGTTTTTT. Translating gives CASTTGEFTGELFF.

This sequence joins TRBV19 and TRBJ1-5, with TRBD1 as a possible D gene (6 bases). Germline CDR1 reads LNHDA; CDR2 reads SQIVND (reference sequence). There are 13 residues in the CDR3. The germline V and J ends were trimmed by 3 bases and 5 bases, with 8 bases remaining between them. The CDR3 bases are TGTGCCAGTAGTATGTCAGGGGATCAGCCCCAGCATTTT. Encoded protein: CASSMSGDQPQHF. Together with reference TRBV19 and TRBJ1-5, the CDR3 gives the full variable domain: DGGITQSPKYLFRKEGQNVTLSCEQNLNHDAMYWYRQDPGQGLRLIYYSQIVNDFQKGDIAEGYSVSREKKESFPLTVTSAQKNPTAFYLCASSMSGDQPQHFGDGTRLSIL.

The chain joins TRBV27 to TRBJ2-3; D possibly corresponds to TRBD2 (6 bases). The CDR3 consists of 16 residues. Trimming removed 4 bases from V and 5 bases from J, with 19 bases in between. Looked up from germline, CDR1 is MNHEY and CDR2 is SMNVEV (reference sequence). CDR3: CASSYKPQRAKDTQYF. CDR3 in DNA: TGTGCCAGCAGTTATAAGCCTCAGCGGGCAAAAGATACGCAGTATTTT.